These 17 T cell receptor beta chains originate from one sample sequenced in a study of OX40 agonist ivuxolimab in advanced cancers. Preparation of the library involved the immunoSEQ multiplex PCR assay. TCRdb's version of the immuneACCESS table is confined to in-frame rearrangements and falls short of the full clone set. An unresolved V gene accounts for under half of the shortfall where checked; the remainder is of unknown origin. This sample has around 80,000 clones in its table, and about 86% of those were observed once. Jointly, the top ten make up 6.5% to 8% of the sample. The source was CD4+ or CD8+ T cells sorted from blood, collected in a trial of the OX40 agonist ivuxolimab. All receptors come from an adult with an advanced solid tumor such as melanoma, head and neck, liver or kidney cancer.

In nucleotides, the CDR3 is TGTGCCACCTCCACGGCGGGAGGGCAGAAGGATACGCAGTATTTT. This translates into CATSTAGGQKDTQYF. The chain carries TRBV28 and TRBJ2-3, with TRBD2 matching over 9 bases. CDR3 length: 15 amino acids. Germline CDR1 is MDHEN and CDR2 is SYDVKM. Germline trimming cut 10 bases from V and 6 bases from J; bases unmatched to any gene: 14.

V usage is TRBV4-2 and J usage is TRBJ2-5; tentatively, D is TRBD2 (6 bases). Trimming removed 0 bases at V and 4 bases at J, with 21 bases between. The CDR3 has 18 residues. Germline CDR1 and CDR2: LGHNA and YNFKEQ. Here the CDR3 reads CASSQDLLGGLEGETQYF. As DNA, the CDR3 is TGTGCCAGCAGCCAAGATCTGTTAGGAGGGCTTGAAGGAGAGACCCAGTACTTC.

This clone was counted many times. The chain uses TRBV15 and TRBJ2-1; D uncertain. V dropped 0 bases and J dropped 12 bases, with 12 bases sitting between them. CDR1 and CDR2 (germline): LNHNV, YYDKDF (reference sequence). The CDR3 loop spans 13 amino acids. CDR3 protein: CATSREIGWGQFF. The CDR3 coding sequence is TGTGCCACCAGCAGAGAGATTGGCTGGGGGCAGTTCTTC.

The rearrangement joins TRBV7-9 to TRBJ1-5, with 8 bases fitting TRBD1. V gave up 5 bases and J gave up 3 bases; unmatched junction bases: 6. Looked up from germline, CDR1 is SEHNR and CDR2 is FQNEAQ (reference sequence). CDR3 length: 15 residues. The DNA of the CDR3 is TGTGCCAGCAGCCGAGGGACAGGATTCAATCAGCCCCAGCATTTT. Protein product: CASSRGTGFNQPQHF. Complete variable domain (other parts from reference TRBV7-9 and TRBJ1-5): DTGVSQNPRHKITKRGQNVTFRCDPISEHNRLYWYRQTLGQGPEFLTYFQNEAQLEKSRLLSDRFSAERPKGSFSTLEIQRTEQGDSAMYLCASSRGTGFNQPQHFGDGTRLSIL.

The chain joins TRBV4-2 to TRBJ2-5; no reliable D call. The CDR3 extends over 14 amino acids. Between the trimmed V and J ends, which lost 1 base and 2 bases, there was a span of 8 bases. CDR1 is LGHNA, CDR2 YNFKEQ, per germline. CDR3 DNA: TGTGCCAGCAGCCAAGGGTCAACTCAAGAGACCCAGTACTTC. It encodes CASSQGSTQETQYF.

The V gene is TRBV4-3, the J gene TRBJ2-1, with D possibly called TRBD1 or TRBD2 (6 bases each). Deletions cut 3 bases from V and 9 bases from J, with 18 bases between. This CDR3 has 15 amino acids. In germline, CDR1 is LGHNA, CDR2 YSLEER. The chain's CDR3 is CASSQAGHPGPEQFF. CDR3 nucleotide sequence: TGCGCCAGCAGCCAGGCGGGACACCCGGGGCCTGAGCAGTTCTTC.

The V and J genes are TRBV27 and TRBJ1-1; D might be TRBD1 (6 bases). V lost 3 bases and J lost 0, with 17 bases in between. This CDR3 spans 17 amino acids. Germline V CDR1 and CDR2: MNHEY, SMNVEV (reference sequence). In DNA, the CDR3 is TGTGCCAGCAGTTTGTATGGGGGGGGCTCTCTGAACACTGAAGCTTTCTTT. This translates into CASSLYGGGSLNTEAFF.

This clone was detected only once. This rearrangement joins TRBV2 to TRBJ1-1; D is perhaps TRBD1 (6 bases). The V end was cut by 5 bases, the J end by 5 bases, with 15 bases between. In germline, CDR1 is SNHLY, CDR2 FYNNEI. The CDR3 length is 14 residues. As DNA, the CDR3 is TGTGCCAGCAGTCAGTACAGGCAGGGGACTGAAGCTTTCTTT. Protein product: CASSQYRQGTEAFF. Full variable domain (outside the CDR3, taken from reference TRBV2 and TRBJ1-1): EPEVTQTPSHQVTQMGQEVILRCVPISNHLYFYWYRQILGQKVEFLVSFYNNEISEKSEIFDDQFSVERPDGSNFTLKIRSTKLEDSAMYFCASSQYRQGTEAFFGQGTRLTVV.

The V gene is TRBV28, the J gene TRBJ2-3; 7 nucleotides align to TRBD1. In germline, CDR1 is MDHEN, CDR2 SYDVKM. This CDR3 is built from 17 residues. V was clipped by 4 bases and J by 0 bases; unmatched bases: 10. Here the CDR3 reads CASSSLPSGQSTDTQYF. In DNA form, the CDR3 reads TGTGCCAGCAGTTCTCTACCGTCGGGACAGAGCACAGATACGCAGTATTTT.

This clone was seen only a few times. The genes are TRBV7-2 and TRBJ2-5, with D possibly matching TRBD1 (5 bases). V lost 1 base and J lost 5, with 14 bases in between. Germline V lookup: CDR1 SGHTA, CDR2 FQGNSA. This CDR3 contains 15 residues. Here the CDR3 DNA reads TGTGCCAGCAGCTTAGGCCCTCTACCAGGGGAGACCCAGTACTTC. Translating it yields CASSLGPLPGETQYF.

In nucleotides, the CDR3 is TGTGCCACCAGTCAAAGTTTCCTGGCAGGGAGCGACGAGCAGTACTTC. It specifies CATSQSFLAGSDEQYF. The chain links TRBV15 to TRBJ2-7; tentatively, D is TRBD1 or TRBD2 (5 bases each). There are 16 residues in the CDR3. Germline V gene sequence: CDR1 LNHNV, CDR2 YYDKDF (reference sequence). Trimming cost V 6 bases and J 5 bases, with 23 bases left between them.

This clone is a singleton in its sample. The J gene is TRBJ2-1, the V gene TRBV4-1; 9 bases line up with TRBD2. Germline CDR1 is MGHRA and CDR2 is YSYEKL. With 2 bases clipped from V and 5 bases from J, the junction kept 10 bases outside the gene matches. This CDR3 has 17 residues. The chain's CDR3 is CASSQFRSGGVHNEQFF. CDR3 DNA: TGCGCCAGCAGCCAATTTCGTAGCGGGGGAGTCCACAATGAGCAGTTCTTC.

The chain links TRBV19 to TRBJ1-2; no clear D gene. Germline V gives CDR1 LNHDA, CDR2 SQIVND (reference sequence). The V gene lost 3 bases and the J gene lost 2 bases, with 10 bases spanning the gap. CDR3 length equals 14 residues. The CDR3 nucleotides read TGTGCCAGTAGTATCCCCCTAAGGAACTATGGCTACACCTTC. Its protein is CASSIPLRNYGYTF. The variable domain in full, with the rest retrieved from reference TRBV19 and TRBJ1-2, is DGGITQSPKYLFRKEGQNVTLSCEQNLNHDAMYWYRQDPGQGLRLIYYSQIVNDFQKGDIAEGYSVSREKKESFPLTVTSAQKNPTAFYLCASSIPLRNYGYTFGSGTRLTVV.

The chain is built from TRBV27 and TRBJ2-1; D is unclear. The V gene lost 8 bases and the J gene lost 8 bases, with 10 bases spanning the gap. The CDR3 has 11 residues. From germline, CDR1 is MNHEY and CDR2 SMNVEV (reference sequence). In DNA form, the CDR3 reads TGTGCCAGCGGAGTTGGTCATGAGCAGTTCTTC. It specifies CASGVGHEQFF.

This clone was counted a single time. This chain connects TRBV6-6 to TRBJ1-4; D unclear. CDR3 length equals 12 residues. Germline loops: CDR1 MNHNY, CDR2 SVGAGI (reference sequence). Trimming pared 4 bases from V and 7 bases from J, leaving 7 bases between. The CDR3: CASSSGGEKLFF. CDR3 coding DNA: TGTGCCAGCAGTTCTGGAGGTGAAAAACTGTTTTTT.

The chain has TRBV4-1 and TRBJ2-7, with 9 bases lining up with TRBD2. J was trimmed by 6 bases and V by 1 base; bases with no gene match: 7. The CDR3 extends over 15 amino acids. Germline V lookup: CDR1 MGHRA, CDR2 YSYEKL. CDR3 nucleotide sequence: TGCGCCAGCAGCCAAGTTAGCGGGAGCGCCAGCGAGCAGTACTTC. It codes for CASSQVSGSASEQYF.

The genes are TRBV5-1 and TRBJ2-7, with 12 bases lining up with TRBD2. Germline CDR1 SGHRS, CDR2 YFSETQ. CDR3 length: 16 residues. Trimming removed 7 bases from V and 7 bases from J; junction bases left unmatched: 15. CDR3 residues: CASFRLAGEGAGEQYF. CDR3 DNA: TGCGCCAGCTTTCGACTAGCGGGAGAGGGGGCAGGAGAGCAGTACTTC.